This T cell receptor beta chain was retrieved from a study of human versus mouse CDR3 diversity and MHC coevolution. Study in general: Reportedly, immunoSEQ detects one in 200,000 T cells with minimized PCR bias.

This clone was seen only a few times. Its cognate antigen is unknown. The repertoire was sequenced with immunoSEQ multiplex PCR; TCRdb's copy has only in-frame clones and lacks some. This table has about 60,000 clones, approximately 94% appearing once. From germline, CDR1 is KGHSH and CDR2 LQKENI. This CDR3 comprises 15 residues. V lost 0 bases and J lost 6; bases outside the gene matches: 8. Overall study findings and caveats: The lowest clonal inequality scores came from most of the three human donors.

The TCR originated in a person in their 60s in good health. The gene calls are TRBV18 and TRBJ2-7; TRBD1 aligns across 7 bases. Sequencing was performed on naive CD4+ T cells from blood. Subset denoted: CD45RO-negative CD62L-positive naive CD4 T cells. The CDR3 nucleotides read TGTGCCAGCTCACCACCCCTGACAGGGACGACCGAGCAGTACTTC. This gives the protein CASSPPLTGTTEQYF.